Below, 15 T cell receptor beta chains from the same sample are listed, as sequenced in a study of shared clonotypes between healthy human individuals. Clones were read by immunoSEQ multiplex PCR, and TCRdb kept only the in-frame ones, dropping some. This sample carries 450,000 to 500,000 clones, over 70% of them seen once, and the ten largest clones take about an eighth. The sequenced material came from PBMCs. These TCRs come from a woman between 35 and 50 years old in good health. Some clones in this sample may be carry-over from other donors' samples.

The V gene is TRBV7-2, the J gene TRBJ2-3; 16 bases are shared with TRBD2. The junction had 14 bases not matched to a gene; V was cut back by 4 bases and J by 13 bases. In germline, CDR1 is SGHTA, CDR2 FQGNSA. The CDR3 loop spans 17 amino acids. CDR3 sequence reads: CASSWGLAGGNPGREYF. In DNA, the CDR3 is TGTGCCAGCAGCTGGGGACTAGCGGGAGGGAACCCCGGACGAGAGTATTTT.

This chain uses TRBV27 with TRBJ2-5; D is undetermined. The V end was cut by 2 bases, the J end by 4 bases, with 11 bases between. The length of the CDR3 is 14 residues. CDR1 MNHEY and CDR2 SMNVEV come from the germline V gene (reference sequence). Here the CDR3 reads CASSLLTPPETQYF. The DNA of the CDR3 is TGTGCCAGCAGTTTACTGACCCCTCCAGAGACCCAGTACTTC.

The chain recombines TRBV15 with TRBJ1-2; no clear D. The germline V gene encodes CDR1 LNHNV and CDR2 YYDKDF (reference sequence). The CDR3 sequence is 15 residues long. The V gene lost 0 bases and the J gene lost 5 bases, with 13 bases spanning the gap. The CDR3 loop is CATSRDLAQPYGYTF. The CDR3 DNA follows: TGTGCCACCAGCAGAGATCTGGCACAACCATATGGCTACACCTTC.

V usage is TRBV5-1 and J usage is TRBJ2-1; 7 bases are shared with TRBD1. V lost 4 bases and J lost 0; bases outside the gene matches: 4. Per the germline V gene, CDR1 is SGHRS and CDR2 is YFSETQ. The CDR3 runs to 15 residues. CDR3: CASSPGTVSYNEQFF. The CDR3 bases are TGCGCCAGCAGCCCGGGGACAGTCTCCTACAATGAGCAGTTCTTC.

V usage is TRBV7-9 and J usage is TRBJ2-4; 7 positions match TRBD2. The germline V gene has CDR1 SEHNR and CDR2 FQNEAQ (reference sequence). CDR3 length: 15 residues. J lost 4 bases, V lost 5 bases, and 8 bases had no gene match. The CDR3 loop reads CASSPAGTKKNIQYF. The CDR3 DNA reads as TGTGCCAGCAGCCCGGCCGGGACTAAAAAAAACATTCAGTACTTC.

A note on this clone: A far larger clone is only one base removed, so a read error is likely. At the DNA level, this CDR3 is encoded by other sequences in the same sample as well. Here the CDR3 DNA reads TGTGCCAGCTCACCAGCGGGAGGCCCCTATGAGCAGTACTTC. Translating it yields CASSPAGGPYEQYF. The V gene is TRBV18, the J gene TRBJ2-7, with 8 bases fitting TRBD2. The length of the CDR3 is 14 residues. Germline CDR1 is KGHSH and CDR2 is LQKENI.

The chain couples TRBV15 to TRBJ2-7; D not certain. The V end lost 1 base, the J end lost 0 bases, and 10 bases lay between the germline ends. The CDR3 runs 15 residues. Germline loops: CDR1 LNHNV, CDR2 YYDKDF (reference sequence). The CDR3 nucleotides read TGTGCCACCAGCAGAGGCCAGATCCTCTCCTACGAGCAGTACTTC. The encoded protein is CATSRGQILSYEQYF.

The V call is TRBV27, the J call TRBJ2-2; 9 bases map to TRBD1. Trimming cost V 9 bases and J 3 bases; bases outside gene matches: 5. The CDR3 runs to 14 residues. The germline CDR1 and CDR2 sequences are MNHEY and SMNVEV (reference sequence). CDR3: CASWDREYTGELFF. CDR3 bases: TGTGCCAGTTGGGACAGGGAGTACACCGGGGAGCTGTTTTTT.

This sequence joins TRBV5-1 and TRBJ1-2, with 10 bases fitting TRBD1. The ends lost 4 bases at V and 7 bases at J; junction bases unmatched: 10. In germline, CDR1 is SGHRS, CDR2 YFSETQ. The CDR3 runs 15 residues. CDR3: CASSLTLTGGGGYTF. The CDR3 DNA is TGCGCCAGCAGCCTAACCTTGACAGGGGGCGGTGGCTACACCTTC. Looking up the rest from reference TRBV5-1 and TRBJ1-2 gives the full variable domain: KAGVTQTPRYLIKTRGQQVTLSCSPISGHRSVSWYQQTPGQGLQFLFEYFSETQRNKGNFPGRFSGRQFSNSRSEMNVSTLELGDSALYLCASSLTLTGGGGYTFGSGTRLTVV.

This clone was detected a few times. The likely explanation is a read error, given a far larger clone one base away. DNA for the CDR3: TGTGCCACCCAAAGACAGTCGCGGGCTAACTATGGCTACACCTTC. Its translation: CATQRQSRANYGYTF. V and J are TRBV5-6 and TRBJ1-2; maybe TRBD1 (5 bases). The CDR3 loop spans 15 amino acids. V was pared by 9 bases and J by 0 bases, with 18 bases between. Germline CDR1 SGHDT, CDR2 YYEEEE.

The genes are TRBV13 and TRBJ2-5; 10 bases align to TRBD1. Trimming took 3 bases from V and 5 from J; bases not matched to a gene: 3. Germline V gene sequence: CDR1 PRHDT, CDR2 FYEKMQ (reference sequence). The CDR3 loop spans 14 amino acids. The CDR3: CASSFGQGGETQYF. The CDR3 DNA reads as TGTGCCAGCAGCTTCGGACAGGGGGGGGAGACCCAGTACTTC.

This clone showed up just once. The genes are TRBV11-3 and TRBJ2-2; D is uncertain. Trimming left V 1 base short and J 5 bases short, with 11 bases between. Per germline, CDR1 SGHNT and CDR2 YENEEA. This CDR3 comprises 15 residues. Here the CDR3 DNA reads TGTGCCAGCAGCTTAGTAGGGATCGGGACCGGGGAGCTGTTTTTT. It codes for CASSLVGIGTGELFF.

The chain carries TRBV7-9 and TRBJ2-1, with D perhaps being TRBD1 or TRBD2 (5 bases each). This CDR3 contains 15 residues. V lost 5 bases, J lost 3 bases, and 14 bases lay in between. Germline-derived CDR1 and CDR2 are SEHNR and FQNEAQ (reference sequence). The CDR3 sequence: CASSRTGGGYNEQFF. The CDR3, as DNA: TGTGCCAGCAGCCGAACAGGTGGGGGCTACAATGAGCAGTTCTTC.

The chain links TRBV7-3 to TRBJ1-2; possible D gene TRBD1, 5 bases. Trimming cost V 2 bases and J 6 bases, with 19 bases left between them. The CDR3 has 16 residues. Germline CDR1 is SGHTA and CDR2 is FQGTGA. This chain's CDR3 is CASSLVEAGTYHGYTF. CDR3 DNA sequence: TGTGCCAGCAGCTTAGTAGAGGCAGGGACGTACCATGGCTACACCTTC.

The J gene is TRBJ2-1, the V gene TRBV28; D is ambiguous. V was cut by 5 bases and J by 15 bases, with 14 bases left in between. Germline CDR1 and CDR2: MDHEN and SYDVKM. The CDR3 covers 11 residues. CDR3 protein: CASSPQLAMFF. The CDR3 nucleotides are TGTGCCAGCAGTCCCCAATTGGCCATGTTCTTC.